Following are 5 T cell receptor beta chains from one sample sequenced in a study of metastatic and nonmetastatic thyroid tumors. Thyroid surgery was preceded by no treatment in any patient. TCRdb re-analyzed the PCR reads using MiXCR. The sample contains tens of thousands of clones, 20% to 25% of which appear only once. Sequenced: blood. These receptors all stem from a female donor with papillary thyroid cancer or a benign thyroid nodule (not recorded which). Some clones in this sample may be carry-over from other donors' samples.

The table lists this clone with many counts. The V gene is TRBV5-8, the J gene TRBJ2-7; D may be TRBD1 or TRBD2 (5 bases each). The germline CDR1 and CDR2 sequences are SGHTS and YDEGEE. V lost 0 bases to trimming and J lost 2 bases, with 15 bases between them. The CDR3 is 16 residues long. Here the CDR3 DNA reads TGTGCCAGCAGCTTGGACGGGACGGAGGAGACCTACGAGCAGTACTTC. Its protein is CASSLDGTEETYEQYF. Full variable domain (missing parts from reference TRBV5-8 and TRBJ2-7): EAGVTQSPTHLIKTRGQQATLRCSPISGHTSVYWYQQALGLGLQFLLWYDEGEERNRGNFPPRFSGRQFPNYSSELNVNALELEDSALYLCASSLDGTEETYEQYFGPGTRLTVT.

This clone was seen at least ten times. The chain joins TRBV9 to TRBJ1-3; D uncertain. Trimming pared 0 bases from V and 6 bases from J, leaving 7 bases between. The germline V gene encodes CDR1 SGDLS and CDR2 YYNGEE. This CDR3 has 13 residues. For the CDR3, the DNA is TGTGCCAGCAGCGTAGGGGCAGCAAACACCATATATTTT. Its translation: CASSVGAANTIYF. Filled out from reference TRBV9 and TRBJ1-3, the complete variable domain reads DSGVTQTPKHLITATGQRVTLRCSPRSGDLSVYWYQQSLDQGLQFLIQYYNGEERAKGNILERFSAQQFPDLHSELNLSSLELGDSALYFCASSVGAANTIYFGEGSWLTVV.

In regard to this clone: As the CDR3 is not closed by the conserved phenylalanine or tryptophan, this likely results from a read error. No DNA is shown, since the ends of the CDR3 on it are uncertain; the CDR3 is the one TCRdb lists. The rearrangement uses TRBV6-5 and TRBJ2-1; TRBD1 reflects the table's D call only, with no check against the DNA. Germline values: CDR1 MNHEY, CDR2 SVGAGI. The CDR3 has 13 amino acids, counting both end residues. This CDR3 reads CASSYSGRDEQNL.

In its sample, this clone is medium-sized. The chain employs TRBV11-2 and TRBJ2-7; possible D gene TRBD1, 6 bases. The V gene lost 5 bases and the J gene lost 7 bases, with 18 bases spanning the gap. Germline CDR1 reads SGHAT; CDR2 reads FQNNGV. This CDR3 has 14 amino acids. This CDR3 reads CASSHRQVVWEQYF. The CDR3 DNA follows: TGTGCCAGCAGCCATCGACAGGTGGTTTGGGAGCAGTACTTC.

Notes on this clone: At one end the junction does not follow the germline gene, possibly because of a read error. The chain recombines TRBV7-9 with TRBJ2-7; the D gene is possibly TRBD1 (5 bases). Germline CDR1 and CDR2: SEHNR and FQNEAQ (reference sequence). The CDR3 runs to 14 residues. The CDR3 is CASSFEYRSYGQYF. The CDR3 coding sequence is TGTGCCAGCAGCTTCGAGTACAGGTCCTACGGGCAGTACTTC.